The 7 T cell receptor beta chains below all came from one sample that was sequenced in a study of blood T cell repertoires in COVID-19. TCRdb keeps only in-frame clones here, not all; method: immunoSEQ multiplex PCR. In the table there are over 90,000 clones, 70% to 90% of which are singletons. The specimen sequenced was peripheral blood. The receptors were gathered from a man in his fifties or sixties in a cohort sampled during active COVID-19.

The chain uses TRBV7-8 and TRBJ1-5; unclear D gene. V was clipped by 4 bases and J by 5 bases, with 9 bases between them. The CDR3 extends over 13 amino acids. From germline, CDR1 is SGHVS and CDR2 FQNEAQ. The CDR3 coding sequence is TGTGCCAGCAGCTCCTATCTGGATCAGCCCCAGCATTTT. This sequence encodes CASSSYLDQPQHF.

The chain has TRBV18 and TRBJ2-6; D is undetermined. The V end lost 0 bases, the J end lost 4 bases, and 4 bases lay between the germline ends. This CDR3 has 14 amino acids. CDR1 and CDR2 from the germline V gene are KGHSH and LQKENI. The CDR3 loop is CASSPPGGANVLTF. The DNA for the CDR3 is TGTGCCAGCTCACCACCGGGCGGGGCCAACGTCCTGACTTTC.

V usage is TRBV28 and J usage is TRBJ1-1; weak D call: TRBD1 (5 bases). V dropped 8 bases and J dropped 2 bases, with 12 bases sitting between them. The CDR3 runs 13 residues. The V gene's germline CDR1 is MDHEN and CDR2 SYDVKM. The CDR3 DNA is TGTGCCAGCGGGGCGAACCTCAACACTGAAGCTTTCTTT. Translation gives CASGANLNTEAFF.

The rearrangement uses TRBV5-5 and TRBJ1-1; D is undetermined. Per germline, CDR1 SGHKS and CDR2 YYEKEE (reference sequence). V shed 5 bases and J shed 3 bases, with 11 bases lying between them. The length of the CDR3 is 13 residues. The CDR3 is CASRSQPDTEAFF. DNA for the CDR3: TGTGCCAGCAGATCGCAACCGGACACTGAAGCTTTCTTT.

There are a few counts of this clone. The chain uses TRBV6-6 and TRBJ2-5; TRBD1 matches at 9 bases. This CDR3 spans 16 amino acids. Germline CDR1 is MNHNY and CDR2 is SVGAGI (reference sequence). The trim removed 6 bases at V and 1 base at J, leaving 9 bases unmatched. CDR3 amino acids: CASSLQGAGPQETQYF. Written as DNA, the CDR3 is TGTGCCAGCAGCCTACAGGGGGCGGGCCCCCAAGAGACCCAGTACTTC.

This clone was recorded once. The chain has TRBV29-1 and TRBJ2-5; 7 positions match TRBD2. Germline trimming cut 4 bases from V and 4 bases from J; bases unmatched to any gene: 3. Germline assignment: CDR1 SQVTM and CDR2 ANQGSEA. The CDR3 extends over 12 amino acids. The CDR3 region has the DNA TGCAGCGTTGTTTCGGGGGGAGAGACCCAGTACTTC. Translating gives CSVVSGGETQYF. Drawing the rest from reference TRBV29-1 and TRBJ2-5, the complete variable domain is SAVISQKPSRDICQRGTSLTIQCQVDSQVTMMFWYRQQPGQSLTLIATANQGSEATYESGFVIDKFPISRPNLTFSTLTVSNMSPEDSSIYLCSVVSGGETQYFGPGTRLLVL.

The J gene is TRBJ2-7, the V gene TRBV6-5; TRBD1 agrees at 7 bases. The CDR3 consists of 14 residues. After removal of 2 bases from V and 2 bases from J, the junction contained 3 bases not matched to a gene. Germline assignment: CDR1 MNHEY and CDR2 SVGAGI. CDR3 region: CASSYDRVAYEQYF. The DNA for the CDR3 is TGTGCCAGCAGTTACGACAGGGTCGCCTACGAGCAGTACTTC.